This T cell receptor (beta chain) was identified during a study of blood T cell repertoires in COVID-19. About the study: The cDNA or gDNA used as material had been derived from T cells, B-cell-depleted T cells, or PBMCs.

The cohort comprised adults aged about 18 to 100 years residing in about two dozen US areas. Clinical history reported by participants formed the basis on which cohorts were assigned. The CDR3 is 15 residues long. CDR1 and CDR2 from the germline V gene are LGHDT and YNNKEL (reference sequence). The V end lost 4 bases, the J end lost 7 bases, and 14 bases lay between the germline ends. Study processing details: Reference gene primer amplification gave estimated nucleated cell counts. The table came from immunoSEQ multiplex PCR; TCRdb's copy has only in-frame clones and leaves some out. V, J and clone size reflect that table, while D and trimming were determined from the DNA. Of a few hundred thousand clones listed, 88% are singletons. The table lists this clone with a count of one.

This TCR derives from a woman aged 60-75 years who had recovered from COVID-19. The chain recombines TRBV3-1 (or the pseudogene TRBV3-2) with TRBJ1-6; D might be TRBD1 (5 bases). Specimen: PBMCs or T cells enriched from blood (not recorded which). CDR3 amino acids: CASSLQGPRNSPLHF. DNA for the CDR3: TGTGCCAGCAGCCTTCAGGGTCCGCGGAATTCACCCCTCCACTTT.